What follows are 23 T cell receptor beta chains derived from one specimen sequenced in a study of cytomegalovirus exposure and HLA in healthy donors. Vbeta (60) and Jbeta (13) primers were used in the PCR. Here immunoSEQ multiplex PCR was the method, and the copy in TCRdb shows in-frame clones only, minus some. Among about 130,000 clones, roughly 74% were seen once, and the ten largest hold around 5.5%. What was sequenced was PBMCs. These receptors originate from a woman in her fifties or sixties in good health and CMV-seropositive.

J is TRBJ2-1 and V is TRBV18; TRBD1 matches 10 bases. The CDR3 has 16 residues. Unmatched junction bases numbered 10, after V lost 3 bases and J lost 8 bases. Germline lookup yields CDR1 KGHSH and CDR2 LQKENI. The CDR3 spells CASSPMVAGTGDEQFF. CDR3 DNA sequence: TGTGCCAGCTCACCGATGGTTGCGGGGACAGGGGATGAGCAGTTCTTC.

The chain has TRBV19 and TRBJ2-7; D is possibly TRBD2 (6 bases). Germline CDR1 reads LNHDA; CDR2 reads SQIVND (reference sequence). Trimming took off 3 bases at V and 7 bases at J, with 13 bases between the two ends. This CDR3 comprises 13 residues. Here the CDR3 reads CASSIVGREEQYF. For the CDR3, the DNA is TGTGCCAGTAGTATCGTGGGACGGGAGGAGCAGTACTTC.

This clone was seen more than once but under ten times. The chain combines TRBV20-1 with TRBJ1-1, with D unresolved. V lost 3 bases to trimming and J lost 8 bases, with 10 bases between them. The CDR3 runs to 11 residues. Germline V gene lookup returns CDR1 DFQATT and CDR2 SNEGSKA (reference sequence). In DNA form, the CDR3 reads TGCAGTGCTAGCAGCCGGGTCGAAGCTTTCTTT. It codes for CSASSRVEAFF.

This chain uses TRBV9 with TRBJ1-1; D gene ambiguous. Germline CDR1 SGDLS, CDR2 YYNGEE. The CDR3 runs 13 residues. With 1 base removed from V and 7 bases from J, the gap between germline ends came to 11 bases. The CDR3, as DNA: TGTGCCAGCAGCGTAATTGGGGAGGGTGAAGCTTTCTTT. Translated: CASSVIGEGEAFF.

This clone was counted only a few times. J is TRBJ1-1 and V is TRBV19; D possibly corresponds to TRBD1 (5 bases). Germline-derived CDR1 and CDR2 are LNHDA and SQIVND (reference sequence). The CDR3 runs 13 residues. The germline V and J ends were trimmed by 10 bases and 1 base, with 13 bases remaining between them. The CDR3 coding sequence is TGTGCCACCCGCTCCGGGGGGAACACTGAAGCTTTCTTT. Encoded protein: CATRSGGNTEAFF.

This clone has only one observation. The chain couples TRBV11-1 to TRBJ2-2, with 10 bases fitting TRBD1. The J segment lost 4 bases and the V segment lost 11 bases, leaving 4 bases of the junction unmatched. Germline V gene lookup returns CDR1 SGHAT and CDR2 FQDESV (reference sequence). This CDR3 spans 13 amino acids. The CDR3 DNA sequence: TGTGCCGGCCGGGACAGGGGCACCGGGGAGCTGTTTTTT. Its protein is CAGRDRGTGELFF.

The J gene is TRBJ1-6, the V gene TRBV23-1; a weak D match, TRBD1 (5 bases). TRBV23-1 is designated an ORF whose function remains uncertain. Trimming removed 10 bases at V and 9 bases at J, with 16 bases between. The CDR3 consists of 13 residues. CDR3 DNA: TGCGCCATCTGCGGGGGTCGGGGTTCACCCCTCCACTTT. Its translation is CAICGGRGSPLHF.

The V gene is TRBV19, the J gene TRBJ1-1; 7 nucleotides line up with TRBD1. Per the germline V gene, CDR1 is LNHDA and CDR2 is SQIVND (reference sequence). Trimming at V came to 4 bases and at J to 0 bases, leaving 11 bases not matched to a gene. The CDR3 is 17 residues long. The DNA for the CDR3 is TGTGCCAGTAGTACCGGGGACAGAAATGTCATGAACACTGAAGCTTTCTTT. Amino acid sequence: CASSTGDRNVMNTEAFF.

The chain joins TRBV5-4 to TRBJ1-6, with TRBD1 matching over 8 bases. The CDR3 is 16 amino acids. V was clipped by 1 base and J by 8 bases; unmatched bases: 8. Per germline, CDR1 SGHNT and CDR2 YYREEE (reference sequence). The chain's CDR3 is CASSLSRGQAYSPLHF. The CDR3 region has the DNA TGTGCCAGCAGCTTGTCCCGGGGACAGGCCTATTCACCCCTCCACTTT.

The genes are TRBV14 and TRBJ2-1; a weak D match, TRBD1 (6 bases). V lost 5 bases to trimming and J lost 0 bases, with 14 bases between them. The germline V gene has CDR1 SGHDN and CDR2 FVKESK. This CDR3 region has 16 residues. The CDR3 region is CASSSWTVSSYNEQFF. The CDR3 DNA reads TGTGCCAGCAGCTCTTGGACAGTCTCCTCCTACAATGAGCAGTTCTTC.

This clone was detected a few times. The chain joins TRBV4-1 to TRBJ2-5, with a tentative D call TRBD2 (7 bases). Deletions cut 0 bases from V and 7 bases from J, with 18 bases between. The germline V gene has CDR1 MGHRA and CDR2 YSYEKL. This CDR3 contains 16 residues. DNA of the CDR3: TGCGCCAGCAGCCAAGATAGGGGGACTACTAAAGGGACCCAGTACTTC. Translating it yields CASSQDRGTTKGTQYF.

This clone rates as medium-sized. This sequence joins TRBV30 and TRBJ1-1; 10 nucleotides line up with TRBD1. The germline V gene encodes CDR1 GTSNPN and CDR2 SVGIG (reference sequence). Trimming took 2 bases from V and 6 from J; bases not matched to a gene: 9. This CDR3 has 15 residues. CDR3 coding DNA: TGTGCCTGGAGTCCCAAGGGACAGGGGAGGCCTGAAGCTTTCTTT. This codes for CAWSPKGQGRPEAFF.

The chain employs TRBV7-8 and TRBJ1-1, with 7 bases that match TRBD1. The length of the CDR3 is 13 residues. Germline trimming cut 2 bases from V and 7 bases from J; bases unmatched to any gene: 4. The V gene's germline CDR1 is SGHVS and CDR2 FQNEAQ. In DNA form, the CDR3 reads TGTGCCAGCAGCTTAAACAGGGGTTTTGAAGCTTTCTTT. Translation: CASSLNRGFEAFF. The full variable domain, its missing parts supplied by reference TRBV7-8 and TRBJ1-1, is GAGVSQSPRYKVAKRGQDVALRCDPISGHVSLFWYQQALGQGPEFLTYFQNEAQLDKSGLPSDRFFAERPEGSVSTLKIQRTQQEDSAVYLCASSLNRGFEAFFGQGTRLTVV.

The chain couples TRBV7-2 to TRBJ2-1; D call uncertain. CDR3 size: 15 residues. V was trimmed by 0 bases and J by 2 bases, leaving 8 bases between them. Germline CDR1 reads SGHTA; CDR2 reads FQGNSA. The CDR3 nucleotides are TGTGCCAGCAGCTTAGCACAGACGGCCTACAATGAGCAGTTCTTC. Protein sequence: CASSLAQTAYNEQFF.

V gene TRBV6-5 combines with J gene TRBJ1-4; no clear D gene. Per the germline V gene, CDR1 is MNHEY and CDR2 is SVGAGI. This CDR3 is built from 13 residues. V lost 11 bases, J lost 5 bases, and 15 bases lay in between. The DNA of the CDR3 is TGTGCCTCCACCTTCCGTCGGAATGAAAAACTGTTTTTT. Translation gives CASTFRRNEKLFF.

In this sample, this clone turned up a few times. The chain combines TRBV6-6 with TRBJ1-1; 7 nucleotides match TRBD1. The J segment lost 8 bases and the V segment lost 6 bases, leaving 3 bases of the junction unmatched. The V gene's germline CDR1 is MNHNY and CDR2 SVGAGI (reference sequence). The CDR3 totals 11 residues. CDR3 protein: CASRQDREAFF. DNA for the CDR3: TGTGCCAGCAGACAGGACAGGGAAGCTTTCTTT.

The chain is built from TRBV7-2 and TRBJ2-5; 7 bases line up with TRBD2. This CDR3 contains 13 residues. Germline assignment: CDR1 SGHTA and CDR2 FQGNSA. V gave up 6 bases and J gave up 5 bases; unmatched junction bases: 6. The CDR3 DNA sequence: TGTGCCAGCAGTGGGATCGGGGGGGAGACCCAGTACTTC. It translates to CASSGIGGETQYF.

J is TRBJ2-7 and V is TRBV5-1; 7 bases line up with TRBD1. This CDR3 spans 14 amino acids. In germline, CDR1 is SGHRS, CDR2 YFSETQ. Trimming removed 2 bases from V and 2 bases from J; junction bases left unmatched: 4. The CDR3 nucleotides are TGCGCCAGCAGCTTCGGGACAGAAGCCTACGAGCAGTACTTC. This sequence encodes CASSFGTEAYEQYF.

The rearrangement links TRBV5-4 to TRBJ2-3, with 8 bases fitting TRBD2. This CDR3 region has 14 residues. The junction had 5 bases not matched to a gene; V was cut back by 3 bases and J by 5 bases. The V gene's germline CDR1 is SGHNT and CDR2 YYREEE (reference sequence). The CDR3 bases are TGTGCCAGCAGCTCCGGGGGGGCGATAGATACGCAGTATTTT. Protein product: CASSSGGAIDTQYF.

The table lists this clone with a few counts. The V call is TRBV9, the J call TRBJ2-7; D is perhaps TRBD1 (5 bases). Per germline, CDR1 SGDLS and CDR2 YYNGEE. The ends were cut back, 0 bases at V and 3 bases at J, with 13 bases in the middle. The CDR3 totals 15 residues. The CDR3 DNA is TGTGCCAGCAGCGTAGGGGTAGGGGAAATCTACGAGCAGTACTTC. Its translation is CASSVGVGEIYEQYF. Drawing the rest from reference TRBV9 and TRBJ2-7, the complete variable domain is DSGVTQTPKHLITATGQRVTLRCSPRSGDLSVYWYQQSLDQGLQFLIQYYNGEERAKGNILERFSAQQFPDLHSELNLSSLELGDSALYFCASSVGVGEIYEQYFGPGTRLTVT.

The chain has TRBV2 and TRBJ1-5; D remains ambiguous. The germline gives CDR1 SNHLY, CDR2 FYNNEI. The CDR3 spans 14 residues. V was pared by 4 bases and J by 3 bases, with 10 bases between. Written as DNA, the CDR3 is TGTGCCAGCAGTGGTGGAGCGCCCAATCAGCCCCAGCATTTT. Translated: CASSGGAPNQPQHF. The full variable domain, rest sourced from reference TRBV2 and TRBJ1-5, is EPEVTQTPSHQVTQMGQEVILRCVPISNHLYFYWYRQILGQKVEFLVSFYNNEISEKSEIFDDQFSVERPDGSNFTLKIRSTKLEDSAMYFCASSGGAPNQPQHFGDGTRLSIL.

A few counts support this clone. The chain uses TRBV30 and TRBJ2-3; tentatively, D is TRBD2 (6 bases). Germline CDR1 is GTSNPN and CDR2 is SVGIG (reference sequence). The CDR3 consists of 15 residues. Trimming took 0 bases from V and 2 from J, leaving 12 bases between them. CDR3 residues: CAWSVLGLATDTQYF. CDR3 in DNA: TGTGCCTGGAGTGTCTTGGGACTTGCCACAGATACGCAGTATTTT.

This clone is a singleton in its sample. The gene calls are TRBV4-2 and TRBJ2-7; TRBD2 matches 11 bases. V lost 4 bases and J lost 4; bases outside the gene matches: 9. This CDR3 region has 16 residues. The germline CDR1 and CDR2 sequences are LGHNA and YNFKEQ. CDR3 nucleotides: TGTGCCAGCAGCCCCCTTGGGCTAGCGGGAGGTTACGAGCAGTACTTC. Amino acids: CASSPLGLAGGYEQYF.